A selection of T cell receptor beta chains follows, all from one sample in a study of blood T cell repertoires in COVID-19. Profiled with immunoSEQ multiplex PCR; TCRdb holds only in-frame clones, not every one. The data hold 40,000 to 50,000 clones, with 80% to 90% observed a single time. The specimen sequenced was peripheral blood. These TCRs come from a man between 25 and 39 years old with active or convalescent COVID-19. The conserved cysteine and the conserved F or W are not part of the CDR3 here. The D gene is left open where the match is weak. Not all rows give a size; the values are once, few, many and, for expanded clones, a class.

>TRBV11-2|-|TRBD2
ASSFYSGMGKNIQY
>TRBV2|-|TRBD1
ASSQTGNYGYT
>TRBV18|-|-
ASSLSTDTQY
>TRBV24-1|-|TRBD1
ATSDPVDRLFAGELF
>TRBV10-2|-|-
ASSDPEGEQETQY
>TRBV11-2|-|TRBD2
ASSRRAGETGELF
>TRBV6-5|-|-
ASSYRGEAF
>TRBV5-4|-|TRBD1
ASSKPPGQGNTEAF
>TRBV27|-|-
ASSFREGGSINSPLH
>TRBV11-3|once|TRBD1
ASSSDRVGGNTIY
>TRBV11-3|-|TRBD2
ASSPGLAGGADTQY
>TRBV15|-|TRBD1
ATSRDGRGRFSETQY
>TRBV7-8|once|-
ASSLAGHPYGYT
>TRBV27|-|TRBD2
ASSKRTSGTDIADTQY
>TRBV29-1|-|TRBD2
SVEGAVLTSGYTDTQY
>TRBV10-2|-|-
ASSDVLAVYEQY
>TRBV15|-|-
ATSRQDSLGNTIY
>TRBV7-2|few|-
ASSSQGLGSPLH
>TRBV6-1|-|-
ASSDTGLTSVQH
>TRBV6-5|-|TRBD1
ASSSGTGRGQPQH
>TRBV18|-|-
ASSPYLGRMDTEAF
>TRBV19|-|-
ASHTVGTGALNTEAF
>TRBV19|-|TRBD1
ASSVQGLGQPQH
>TRBV7-3|-|-
ASSSTGAGELF
>TRBV5-1|-|TRBD2
ASSQDLAGGPIGTDTQY
>TRBV18|-|TRBD2
ASSQTSGYDEQF
>TRBV18|-|-
ASSPPEGSYGYT
>TRBV5-1|-|TRBD2
ASSRSSGGTHEQY
>TRBV7-3|-|TRBD2
ASSPLAGSSYNEQF
>TRBV2|-|-
ASSEAPQPPYGYT
>TRBV5-6|-|-
ASSFLTAANTGELF
>TRBV19|-|-
ASSIGQGLMNTEAF
>TRBV7-8|few|TRBD2
ASNHGTSGRSSSYEQY
>TRBV7-9|-|-
ASSLFGGSNTEAF
>TRBV7-9|few|-
ASSPRGYGTEAF
>TRBV9|few|TRBD1
ASSSGQRYNEQF
>TRBV5-5|-|TRBD1
ASRLGQGWGTEAF
>TRBV10-3|-|-
AISVRENTEAF
>TRBV28|few|TRBD1
ASSLWGTGGSGNTIY
>TRBV18|-|-
ASSPDSAGNGYT
>TRBV10-2|-|-
ASSDYRTTEAL